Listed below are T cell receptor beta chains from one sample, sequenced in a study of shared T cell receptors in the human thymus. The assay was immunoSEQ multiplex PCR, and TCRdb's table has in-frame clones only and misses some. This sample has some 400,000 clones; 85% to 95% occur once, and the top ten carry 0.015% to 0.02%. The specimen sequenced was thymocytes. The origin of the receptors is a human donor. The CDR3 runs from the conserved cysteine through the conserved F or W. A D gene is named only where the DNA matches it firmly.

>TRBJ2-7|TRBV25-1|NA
TGTGCCAGCAGTGGCTCCAGCTCCTACGAGCAGTACTTC
CASSGSSSYEQYF
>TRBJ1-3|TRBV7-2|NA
TGTGCCAGCAGCCCAGGGGTGGGTGGGGTCACCATATATTTT
CASSPGVGGVTIYF
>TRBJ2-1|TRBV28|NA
TGTGCCAGCAGTTTACCCGCCGAAGAGCAGTTCTTC
CASSLPAEEQFF
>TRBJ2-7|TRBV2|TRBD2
TGTGCCAGCAGTGGGACTAGCGGATACGAGCAGTACTTC
CASSGTSGYEQYF
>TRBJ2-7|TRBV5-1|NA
TGCGCCAGCAGCTTGGAAGAATTGGCGGGGTACGAGCAGTACTTC
CASSLEELAGYEQYF
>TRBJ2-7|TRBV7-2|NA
TGTGCCAGCGGTGGGGAATACGAGCAGTACTTC
CASGGEYEQYF
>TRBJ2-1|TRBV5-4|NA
TGTGCCAGCAGCTTGGACTCTCAACCACTATACAATGAGCAGTTCTTC
CASSLDSQPLYNEQFF
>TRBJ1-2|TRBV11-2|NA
TGTGCCAGCAGCGGGCAGGGGAGCTGGTCTGGCTACACCTTC
CASSGQGSWSGYTF
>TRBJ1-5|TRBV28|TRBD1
TGTGCCAGCAGTTTGTTGGGACAGCATTGCAATCAGCCCCAGCATTTT
CASSLLGQHCNQPQHF
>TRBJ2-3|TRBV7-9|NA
TGTGCCAGCAGCGTCGAGCGGGCGATCACAGATACGCAGTATTTT
CASSVERAITDTQYF
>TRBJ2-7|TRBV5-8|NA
TGTGCCAGCAGCTTGGCCGAAGGACCTTACTACGAGCAGTACTTC
CASSLAEGPYYEQYF
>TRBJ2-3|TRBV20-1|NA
TGCAGTGCTGGGCCAACAGATACGCAGTATTTT
CSAGPTDTQYF
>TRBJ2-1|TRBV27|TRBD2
TGTGCCAGCAGTATGTCTAGCGGCCCCCTAGTTTTCTACAATGAGCAGTTCTTC
CASSMSSGPLVFYNEQFF
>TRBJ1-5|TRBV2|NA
TGTGCCAGCGGCGACAATCAGCCCCAGCATTTT
CASGDNQPQHF
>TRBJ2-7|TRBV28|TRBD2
TGTGCCAGCGCCTTGGTCGGGGGGTCCTACGAGCAGTACTTC
CASALVGGSYEQYF
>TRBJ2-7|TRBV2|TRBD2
TGTGCCAGCAGTAACTCTAGCGGGAGGAACCCTTACGAGCAGTACTTC
CASSNSSGRNPYEQYF
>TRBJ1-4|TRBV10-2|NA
TGCGCCAGCAGTGAGGAGCCGTCGAAGAACTATGAAAAACTGTTTTTT
CASSEEPSKNYEKLFF
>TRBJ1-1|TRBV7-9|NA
TGTGCCAGCACTCCAGGGCTGAACACTGAAGCTTTCTTT
CASTPGLNTEAFF
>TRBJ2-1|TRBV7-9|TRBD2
TGTGCCCCCGACCTAGCGGGAGCTTACCCTAGCGATGAGCAGTTCTTC
CAPDLAGAYPSDEQFF
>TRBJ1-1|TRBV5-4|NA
TGTGCCAGCAGCGCCAAACAGGGAAGGACCACTGAAGCTTTCTTT
CASSAKQGRTTEAFF
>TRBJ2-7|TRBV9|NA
TGTGCCAGCAGCGTAGAACCTCAAACGGGCTACGAGCAGTACTTC
CASSVEPQTGYEQYF
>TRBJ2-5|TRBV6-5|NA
TGTGCCAGCAGTTACTCGAACAGGAGAGGGGAGACCCAGTACTTC
CASSYSNRRGETQYF